These 6 T cell receptor beta chains were sequenced from one sample in a study of early T cells in non-severe SARS-CoV-2 infection. One entry per CDR3 protein results from TCRdb running MiXCR on the 5' RACE reads. The sample holds roughly 50,000 distinct CDR3 sequences, around 7.7% seen once. Sequenced material: whole blood, taken at baseline. The receptors stem from an adult who was a healthcare worker with PCR-confirmed SARS-CoV-2 infection or an uninfected control (not recorded which).

This clonotype was observed many times. V gene TRBV28 combines with J gene TRBJ1-4, with D perhaps matching TRBD1 (6 bases). Trimming pared 6 bases from V and 3 bases from J, leaving 11 bases between. From germline, CDR1 is MDHEN and CDR2 SYDVKM. The CDR3 totals 14 residues. CDR3 nucleotide sequence: TGTGCCAGCAGGCGGGGGGGCCCTAATGAAAAACTGTTTTTT. This sequence encodes CASRRGGPNEKLFF.

This clonotype was seen many times. The chain combines TRBV10-2 with TRBJ1-3, with D unresolved. From germline, CDR1 is WSHSY and CDR2 SAAADI. The CDR3 is 16 residues long. The V end was cut by 0 bases, the J end by 0 bases, with 9 bases between. CDR3 residues: CASSESRLGSGNTIYF. The CDR3 DNA sequence: TGCGCCAGCAGTGAGTCGAGGCTCGGCTCTGGAAACACCATATATTTT.

The CDR3 sequence is CASSESRQAVLTF. DNA of the CDR3: TGCGCCAGCAGTGAGTCGCGACAGGCCGTCCTGACTTTC. The V and J genes are TRBV10-1 and TRBJ2-6; D might be TRBD1 (6 bases). V lost 0 bases and J lost 12, with 9 bases in between. Germline V gives CDR1 WNHNN, CDR2 SYGVQD (reference sequence). The CDR3 consists of 13 residues.

In its sample, this clonotype was seen many times. The rearrangement links TRBV7-9 to TRBJ1-1; the match to TRBD1 covers 8 bases. Germline assignment: CDR1 SEHNR and CDR2 FQNEAQ (reference sequence). The V segment lost 3 bases and the J segment 5 bases; nucleotides outside the gene matches: 8. CDR3 size: 15 residues. The CDR3 region is CASSFLDRVGTEAFF. As DNA, the CDR3 is TGTGCCAGCAGCTTCTTGGACAGGGTCGGAACTGAAGCTTTCTTT.

This clonotype appeared many times. The chain carries TRBV28 and TRBJ2-7; 10 bases fit TRBD1. With V trimmed by 4 bases and J by 5 bases, 2 bases remained unmatched. Germline assignment: CDR1 MDHEN and CDR2 SYDVKM. The CDR3 is made up of 13 amino acids. The CDR3 protein is CASSSGQGDEQYF. As DNA, the CDR3 is TGTGCCAGCAGTTCTGGACAGGGGGACGAGCAGTACTTC.

CDR3 amino acids: CASSKDDGGAEAFF. In DNA form, the CDR3 reads TGTGCCAGCTCGAAGGACGATGGTGGAGCTGAAGCTTTCTTT. V gene TRBV18 combines with J gene TRBJ1-1; D call uncertain. V lost 6 bases to trimming and J lost 6 bases, with 17 bases between them. Per the germline V gene, CDR1 is KGHSH and CDR2 is LQKENI. This CDR3 region has 14 residues.